Below are 7 T cell receptor beta chains sequenced from a single sample in a study of T cell repertoires in cytomegalovirus infection (dated by TCRdb to between 2018 and 2021). Sequencing was performed on an Illumina HiSeq 1500. Starting from the raw public reads, TCRdb applied fastp trimming at Q25, assembled clones with MiXCR and retained in-frame beta chains. Identical CDR3 protein sequences are pooled into one entry, listed with their most common genes and DNA. Recorded for this sample are 740,000 or so distinct CDR3 sequences; 35% to 45% of them occurred a single time. The top ten clonotypes cover about 2.8% of the sample. Input material: PBMCs. The receptors derive from a human donor in good health (CMV status not recorded). Some clones in this sample may be carry-over from other donors' samples.

The chain recombines TRBV7-9 with TRBJ1-2; 7 bases are shared with TRBD1. V dropped 5 bases and J dropped 4; count of bases not matched to a gene: 19. Germline V gene lookup returns CDR1 SEHNR and CDR2 FQNEAQ (reference sequence). The CDR3 has 18 residues. The CDR3 here is CASSPTLTGTVGFYGYTF. CDR3 DNA sequence: TGTGCCAGCAGCCCGACCCTAACCGGGACAGTTGGATTCTATGGCTACACCTTC.

This clonotype was picked up a small number of times. The chain employs TRBV7-8 and TRBJ1-5; D not certain. The V end was cut by 0 bases, the J end by 5 bases, with 8 bases between. Germline V gene data show CDR1 as SGHVS and CDR2 as FQNEAQ. The CDR3 runs 14 residues. The CDR3 DNA sequence: TGTGCCAGCAGCTTAGCCACTCGAGATCAGCCCCAGCATTTT. Its translation is CASSLATRDQPQHF.

The rearrangement uses TRBV7-8 and TRBJ2-1; D is unclear. V lost 9 bases and J lost 14, with 23 bases in between. Germline CDR1 is SGHVS and CDR2 is FQNEAQ. The length of the CDR3 is 13 residues. The CDR3 protein is CARSDGVGKDKFF. The CDR3 bases are TGTGCCAGAAGCGATGGAGTGGGGAAGGATAAGTTCTTC.

V and J are TRBV12-3 or TRBV12-4 and TRBJ2-2; D is possibly TRBD2 (6 bases). V was pared by 2 bases and J by 3 bases, with 19 bases between. The CDR3 is 18 amino acids. CDR3 nucleotides: TGTGCCAGCAGTTTACCCATCGGGACTCAGGGCGACACCGGGGAGCTGTTTTTT. Translation: CASSLPIGTQGDTGELFF.

The chain combines TRBV23-1 with TRBJ2-7; tentatively, D is TRBD2 (5 bases). TRBV23-1 is reported as an ORF; its role is uncertain. V lost 1 base to trimming and J lost 2 bases, with 9 bases between them. This CDR3 is built from 14 residues. The CDR3 nucleotides are TGCGCCAGCAGTCAATATCACGGGACCTACGAGCAGTACTTC. This translates into CASSQYHGTYEQYF.

With respect to this clonotype: One junction end disagrees with the germline gene, perhaps due to a read error. The chain recombines TRBV24-1 with TRBJ2-5; D call uncertain. Looked up from germline, CDR1 is KGHDR and CDR2 is SFDVKD. The CDR3 length is 11 residues. For the CDR3, the DNA is TGTGCCACCGGTGAATTTGGGACCCAGTACTTC. As protein: CATGEFGTQYF.

This clonotype appeared a few times. The chain employs TRBV7-8 and TRBJ1-1, with D hard to call. Germline V gene sequence: CDR1 SGHVS, CDR2 FQNEAQ. The V and J ends lost 5 bases and 1 base respectively, with 11 bases between them. CDR3 length: 14 residues. This chain's CDR3 is CASSRTDQNTEAFF. The DNA of the CDR3 is TGTGCCAGCAGCCGAACCGACCAGAACACTGAAGCTTTCTTT.